The 7 T cell receptor beta chains listed next were all sequenced from one sample in a study of glioma-infiltrating T cells after dendritic cell vaccination. Assay: immunoSEQ multiplex PCR; the TCRdb copy retains only in-frame clones and omits some. Counted here are 75,000 to 100,000 clones, approximately 80% occurring once; the ten biggest clones make up approximately 5.9%. Sequencing was performed on blood, taken before dendritic cell vaccination. All receptors derive from a human donor with glioblastoma.

The V call is TRBV19, the J call TRBJ2-1; 11 bases are shared with TRBD2. Unmatched junction bases numbered 11, after V lost 7 bases and J lost 9 bases. Germline loops: CDR1 LNHDA, CDR2 SQIVND (reference sequence). This CDR3 comprises 15 residues. Written as DNA, the CDR3 is TGTGCCAGTACCAAGGTAGCGGGAGGGCCTGGTGAGCAGTTCTTC. It is translated as CASTKVAGGPGEQFF. The whole variable domain, remainder taken from reference TRBV19 and TRBJ2-1, is DGGITQSPKYLFRKEGQNVTLSCEQNLNHDAMYWYRQDPGQGLRLIYYSQIVNDFQKGDIAEGYSVSREKKESFPLTVTSAQKNPTAFYLCASTKVAGGPGEQFFGPGTRLTVL.

The sample holds one count of this clone. The rearrangement links TRBV29-1 to TRBJ2-7, with TRBD2 matching 9 bases. Trimming at V came to 4 bases and at J to 2 bases, leaving 3 bases not matched to a gene. The CDR3 has 13 amino acids. Germline V lookup: CDR1 SQVTM, CDR2 ANQGSEA. In DNA form, the CDR3 reads TGCAGCGTTGGAATAGCGGGAGCCTACGAGCAGTACTTC. Translation gives CSVGIAGAYEQYF.

The gene calls are TRBV27 and TRBJ2-3, with 8 bases identical to TRBD1. Trimming at V came to 2 bases and at J to 3 bases, leaving 16 bases not matched to a gene. The CDR3 runs to 19 residues. CDR1 is MNHEY, CDR2 SMNVEV, per germline (reference sequence). The chain's CDR3 is CASSLTGTGVWLGTDTQYF. The CDR3, as DNA: TGTGCCAGCAGTTTAACCGGGACAGGAGTTTGGTTGGGGACAGATACGCAGTATTTT.

The chain couples TRBV7-9 to TRBJ1-1; no clear D gene. The CDR3 runs to 12 residues. In germline, CDR1 is SEHNR, CDR2 FQNEAQ (reference sequence). V was pared by 4 bases and J by 5 bases, with 8 bases between. This chain's CDR3 is CASSSGLTEAFF. DNA for the CDR3: TGTGCCAGCAGCTCCGGTTTGACTGAAGCTTTCTTT.

The chain combines TRBV7-9 with TRBJ2-2; 8 bases align to TRBD1. Trimming cost V 4 bases and J 5 bases; bases outside gene matches: 9. The CDR3 consists of 16 residues. The germline CDR1 and CDR2 sequences are SEHNR and FQNEAQ (reference sequence). CDR3: CASSSQQGDSTGELFF. The CDR3 region has the DNA TGTGCCAGCAGCTCACAACAGGGGGATTCTACCGGGGAGCTGTTTTTT.

The chain carries TRBV29-1 and TRBJ2-7; TRBD2 matches 15 bases. V lost 5 bases and J lost 7; bases outside the gene matches: 9. The CDR3 length is 15 residues. From germline, CDR1 is SQVTM and CDR2 ANQGSEA. The CDR3 reads CSVTGTSGRPGEQYF. The CDR3 DNA is TGCAGCGTTACCGGGACTAGCGGGAGGCCGGGTGAGCAGTACTTC.

The chain has TRBV4-2 and TRBJ1-1; a possible D gene is TRBD1 (5 bases). The V end lost 0 bases, the J end lost 4 bases, and 18 bases lay between the germline ends. Germline CDR1 and CDR2: LGHNA and YNFKEQ. This CDR3 has 17 amino acids. The CDR3 DNA reads TGTGCCAGCAGCCAAGAAACTCCCTCGCAGGGTCTCACTGAAGCTTTCTTT. Its protein is CASSQETPSQGLTEAFF.